One sample yielded the 18 T cell receptor beta chains listed below, sequenced in a study of cytomegalovirus exposure and HLA in healthy donors. The primer mix had 60 Vbeta and 13 Jbeta primers. Sequenced by immunoSEQ multiplex PCR; TCRdb stores in-frame clones only, minus some. The data show about 160,000 clones, with almost 80% seen just once and 0.98% held by the top ten. Sequenced input: PBMCs. These receptors all stem from a woman aged 45 to 65 in good health and CMV-seropositive.

The rearrangement links TRBV10-3 to TRBJ2-1, with TRBD2 identical over 13 bases. CDR1 and CDR2 (germline): ENHRY, SYGVKD. J gave up 0 bases and V 6 bases, and 11 bases lay outside the gene matches. The CDR3 is made up of 19 amino acids. The CDR3 sequence: CAIRQTSGGTRSSYNEQFF. The CDR3, as DNA: TGTGCCATCAGGCAGACTAGCGGGGGGACCCGAAGCTCCTACAATGAGCAGTTCTTC.

CDR3 protein: CASSYTGQGGYGYTF. The CDR3 DNA is TGTGCCAGCAGCTATACGGGACAGGGCGGATATGGCTACACCTTC. The genes are TRBV28 and TRBJ1-2; 9 bases agree with TRBD1. The CDR3 loop spans 15 amino acids. The V segment lost 6 bases and the J segment 5 bases; nucleotides outside the gene matches: 10. Germline CDR1 and CDR2: MDHEN and SYDVKM.

The V gene is TRBV4-1, the J gene TRBJ2-7; possible D gene TRBD1, 6 bases. The CDR3 spans 16 residues. Trimming took off 0 bases at V and 2 bases at J, with 14 bases between the two ends. Looked up from germline, CDR1 is MGHRA and CDR2 is YSYEKL. CDR3 coding DNA: TGCGCCAGCAGCCAAGATCTAAGGACAGTCCCCTACGAGCAGTACTTC. This sequence encodes CASSQDLRTVPYEQYF.

This clone was counted a few times. The chain is built from TRBV28 and TRBJ2-5; TRBD2 is a possible D gene (6 bases). The CDR3 totals 13 residues. V was cut by 6 bases and J by 3 bases, with 11 bases left in between. The germline gives CDR1 MDHEN, CDR2 SYDVKM. The CDR3 DNA is TGTGCCAGCAGCCGCGGGACGAAAGAGACCCAGTACTTC. Amino acid sequence: CASSRGTKETQYF.

V usage is TRBV2 and J usage is TRBJ1-1; D remains ambiguous. Germline V CDR1 and CDR2: SNHLY, FYNNEI. The CDR3 has 14 residues. V was clipped by 7 bases and J by 7 bases, with 19 bases between them. As DNA, the CDR3 is TGTGCCAGCACCACGCTGCGGGGTGCCCTTGAAGCTTTCTTT. Encoded protein: CASTTLRGALEAFF. The whole variable domain, filled in from reference TRBV2 and TRBJ1-1, reads EPEVTQTPSHQVTQMGQEVILRCVPISNHLYFYWYRQILGQKVEFLVSFYNNEISEKSEIFDDQFSVERPDGSNFTLKIRSTKLEDSAMYFCASTTLRGALEAFFGQGTRLTVV.

DNA for the CDR3: TGTGCCAGCAGTTCCAATGGGGCAGCCTTCAATCAGCCCCAGCATTTT. This translates into CASSSNGAAFNQPQHF. This chain links TRBV6-5 with TRBJ1-5; possibly TRBD1 for D (5 bases). The germline CDR1 and CDR2 sequences are MNHEY and SVGAGI. This CDR3 has 16 amino acids. V was clipped by 4 bases and J by 3 bases, with 16 bases between them.

This clone appeared once. This rearrangement joins TRBV4-1 to TRBJ1-1, with D possibly TRBD1 on 5 matching bases. This CDR3 contains 13 residues. Germline CDR1 and CDR2: MGHRA and YSYEKL. Trimming removed 6 bases at V and 5 bases at J, with 13 bases between. CDR3 bases: TGCGCCAGCAGTCTTCGGGGGGGGACTGAAGCTTTCTTT. Amino acid sequence: CASSLRGGTEAFF.

V is TRBV28 and J is TRBJ1-2; D call uncertain. Germline V gene lookup returns CDR1 MDHEN and CDR2 SYDVKM. Trimming pared 7 bases from V and 0 bases from J, leaving 18 bases between. This CDR3 has 16 residues. The CDR3, as DNA: TGTGCCAGCAACGGTGGGAGCTTCTCTCCTAACTATGGCTACACCTTC. Translating it yields CASNGGSFSPNYGYTF.

The V gene is TRBV7-2, the J gene TRBJ2-5; 12 nucleotides line up with TRBD2. CDR1 is SGHTA, CDR2 FQGNSA, per germline. This CDR3 contains 16 residues. The V gene end was trimmed by 5 bases and the J gene end by 5 bases; junction bases not matched to a gene: 9. This chain's CDR3 is CASSAMTSGGKETQYF. The CDR3 bases are TGTGCCAGCAGCGCCATGACTAGCGGGGGAAAGGAGACCCAGTACTTC.

For the CDR3, the DNA is TGTGCCAGCAGTGAAGGACTAGCGGGGGGGCAAGAGACCCAGTACTTC. Translation gives CASSEGLAGGQETQYF. The rearrangement uses TRBV6-1 and TRBJ2-5; 14 nucleotides match TRBD2. The CDR3 totals 16 residues. The V gene end was trimmed by 1 base and the J gene end by 2 bases; junction bases not matched to a gene: 0. Germline V gene sequence: CDR1 MNHNS, CDR2 SASEGT.

The chain combines TRBV7-2 with TRBJ2-1, with TRBD2 matching 7 bases. The CDR3 consists of 13 residues. CDR1 and CDR2 (germline): SGHTA, FQGNSA. V dropped 4 bases and J dropped 7; count of bases not matched to a gene: 4. CDR3 amino acids: CASSSRTRNEQFF. The DNA for the CDR3 is TGTGCCAGCAGCTCCCGGACTAGAAATGAGCAGTTCTTC. The complete variable domain, with remaining parts taken from reference TRBV7-2 and TRBJ2-1, reads GAGVSQSPSNKVTEKGKDVELRCDPISGHTALYWYRQSLGQGLEFLIYFQGNSAPDKSGLPSDRFSAERTGGSVSTLTIQRTQQEDSAVYLCASSSRTRNEQFFGPGTRLTVL.

The rearrangement uses TRBV6-5 and TRBJ2-5; TRBD2 matches 12 bases. Germline V gives CDR1 MNHEY, CDR2 SVGAGI. CDR3 length: 15 amino acids. The V gene end was trimmed by 6 bases and the J gene end by 4 bases; junction bases not matched to a gene: 6. The CDR3 DNA is TGTGCCAGCAGGGCTACTAGCGGGAGGTCAGAGACCCAGTACTTC. This encodes CASRATSGRSETQYF.

Only one count was recorded for this clone. The gene calls are TRBV9 and TRBJ2-2; 8 bases line up with TRBD2. V lost 1 base and J lost 6; bases outside the gene matches: 11. Looked up from germline, CDR1 is SGDLS and CDR2 is YYNGEE. This CDR3 region has 17 residues. This chain's CDR3 is CASSVFGSAGGAGELFF. The CDR3 DNA follows: TGTGCCAGCAGCGTATTCGGGTCGGCGGGAGGTGCCGGGGAGCTGTTTTTT.

The gene calls are TRBV6-1 and TRBJ2-5; D unresolved. Per the germline V gene, CDR1 is MNHNS and CDR2 is SASEGT. This CDR3 spans 14 amino acids. The ends were cut back, 1 base at V and 7 bases at J, with 13 bases in the middle. CDR3 sequence (DNA): TGTGCCAGCAGTGAAGTGGTAGGAGTCGGGACCCAGTACTTC. Translated, it gives CASSEVVGVGTQYF.

The chain recombines TRBV6-5 with TRBJ2-1; 7 bases fit TRBD1. Per the germline V gene, CDR1 is MNHEY and CDR2 is SVGAGI. J lost 4 bases, V lost 0 bases, and 0 bases had no gene match. This CDR3 is built from 14 residues. CDR3 region: CASSYSDRYNEQFF. In nucleotides, the CDR3 is TGTGCCAGCAGTTACTCGGACAGGTACAATGAGCAGTTCTTC.

The V gene is TRBV29-1, the J gene TRBJ1-1; 9 positions agree with TRBD1. The germline V gene has CDR1 SQVTM and CDR2 ANQGSEA. V dropped 7 bases and J dropped 3; count of bases not matched to a gene: 3. This CDR3 is built from 12 residues. The CDR3 DNA sequence: TGCAGCGCCCGGACAGGGGACACTGAAGCTTTCTTT. As protein: CSARTGDTEAFF.

The rearrangement joins TRBV5-1 to TRBJ2-6; 12 bases fit TRBD1. The ends lost 4 bases at V and 2 bases at J; junction bases unmatched: 10. Germline values: CDR1 SGHRS, CDR2 YFSETQ. The CDR3 has 19 residues. The CDR3 sequence is CASSLNPGTGGAGANVLTF. The CDR3 DNA is TGCGCCAGCAGCCTGAACCCCGGGACAGGGGGCGCTGGGGCCAACGTCCTGACTTTC.

The CDR3 region has the DNA TGCGCCAGCGGACGGTCGGGGTCGGGGTCGGGTGGCTACACCTTC. Its translation: CASGRSGSGSGGYTF. The chain uses TRBV5-1 and TRBJ1-2, with D uncertain. The V end lost 7 bases, the J end lost 7 bases, and 23 bases lay between the germline ends. The CDR3 runs 15 residues. Germline-derived CDR1 and CDR2 are SGHRS and YFSETQ.